This T cell receptor (beta chain) was retrieved from a study of blood T cell repertoires in COVID-19. Per the original data handling: Cell counts per sample came from amplifying reference gene primers. Clones were read by immunoSEQ multiplex PCR, and TCRdb kept only the in-frame ones, dropping some. For V, J and clone size, that table is used; D and trimming come from the DNA. The sample records about 270,000 clones, 88% being singletons. This clone came up once. V dropped 6 bases and J dropped 2 bases, with 10 bases sitting between them. The CDR3 has 13 residues. Germline values: CDR1 MNHEY, CDR2 SVGAGI.

The TCR comes from a woman between 45 and 65 years old who had recovered from COVID-19. The sample comprised PBMCs or T cells enriched from blood (not recorded which). The chain recombines TRBV6-5 with TRBJ1-1, with D possibly TRBD1 on 6 matching bases. CDR3 bases: TGTGCCAGCAGAATACAGGGTAACACTGAAGCTTTCTTT. Its protein product is CASRIQGNTEAFF.